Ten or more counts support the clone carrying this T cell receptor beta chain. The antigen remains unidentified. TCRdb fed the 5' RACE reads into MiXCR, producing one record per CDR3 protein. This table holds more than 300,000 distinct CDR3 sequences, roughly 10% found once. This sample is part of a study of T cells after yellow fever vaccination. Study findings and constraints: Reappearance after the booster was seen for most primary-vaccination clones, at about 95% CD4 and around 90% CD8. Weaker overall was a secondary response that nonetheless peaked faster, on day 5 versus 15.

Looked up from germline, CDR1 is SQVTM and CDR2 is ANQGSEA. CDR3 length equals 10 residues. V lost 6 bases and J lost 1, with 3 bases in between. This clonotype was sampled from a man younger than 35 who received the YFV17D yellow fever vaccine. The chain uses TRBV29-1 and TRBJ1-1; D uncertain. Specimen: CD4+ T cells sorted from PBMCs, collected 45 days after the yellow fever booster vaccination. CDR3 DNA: TGCAGCGTGCAGAACACTGAAGCTTTCTTT. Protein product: CSVQNTEAFF.